The 21 T cell receptor beta chains presented below share a single source sample, sequenced in a study of Ad26.COV2.S vaccination and SARS-CoV-2 variants. Assay: immunoSEQ multiplex PCR; the TCRdb copy retains only in-frame clones and omits some. Among about 390,000 clones listed, roughly 90% were seen once. Regarding treatment: about 20 received Ad26.COV2.S at low or high dose, single or two shots; about five received placebo; per-sample allocation not given. Collection of samples fell on day 63 after the first vaccine or placebo injection. The sample here was peripheral blood, taken in a trial of Ad26.COV2.S vaccine versus placebo. The origin of the receptors is a person aged 18-65 years who received the Ad26.COV2.S COVID-19 vaccine or a placebo.

The J gene is TRBJ2-1, the V gene TRBV24-1; D not certain. Per the germline V gene, CDR1 is KGHDR and CDR2 is SFDVKD. V was pared by 5 bases and J by 9 bases, with 10 bases between. This CDR3 is built from 12 residues. The CDR3 sequence is CATSVKVTEQFF. Written as DNA, the CDR3 is TGTGCCACCAGTGTCAAAGTCACTGAGCAGTTCTTC.

This chain uses TRBV5-1 with TRBJ2-5; TRBD1 agrees at 7 bases. The V gene's germline CDR1 is SGHRS and CDR2 YFSETQ. The CDR3 loop spans 14 amino acids. With 3 bases clipped from V and 6 bases from J, the junction kept 8 bases outside the gene matches. The CDR3 nucleotides are TGCGCCAGCAGCTCCGGGACAGCCGTCCAGACCCAGTACTTC. Its translation: CASSSGTAVQTQYF.

The chain joins TRBV30 to TRBJ2-7, with 8 bases lining up with TRBD2. Germline-derived CDR1 and CDR2 are GTSNPN and SVGIG (reference sequence). The CDR3 totals 12 residues. After removal of 5 bases from V and 7 bases from J, the junction contained 7 bases not matched to a gene. In nucleotides, the CDR3 is TGTGCCTGGGCAAAAACTAGCGGAGAGCAGTACTTC. Translation gives CAWAKTSGEQYF.

The chain is built from TRBV5-6 and TRBJ1-5, with TRBD1 matching 11 bases. Germline V gene lookup returns CDR1 SGHDT and CDR2 YYEEEE. This CDR3 is built from 15 residues. Trimming cost V 4 bases and J 4 bases; bases outside gene matches: 4. The CDR3 sequence: CASSVGTGGNQPQHF. For the CDR3, the DNA is TGTGCCAGCAGCGTCGGGACAGGGGGGAATCAGCCCCAGCATTTT.

The chain has TRBV9 and TRBJ2-2, with 8 positions matching TRBD2. The trim removed 4 bases at V and 6 bases at J, leaving 17 bases unmatched. This CDR3 comprises 18 residues. Germline V gene data show CDR1 as SGDLS and CDR2 as YYNGEE. The CDR3 is CASSSRGGHSKEAGELFF. The CDR3 nucleotides read TGTGCCAGCAGCTCCCGGGGGGGACACTCGAAGGAGGCCGGGGAGCTGTTTTTT.

The J gene is TRBJ2-5, the V gene TRBV27; D possibly uses TRBD1 or TRBD2 (6 bases each). V was cut by 7 bases and J by 5 bases, with 17 bases left in between. This CDR3 has 14 amino acids. CDR1 and CDR2 (germline): MNHEY, SMNVEV (reference sequence). The CDR3 spells CASIQGAGWETQYF. The CDR3 DNA reads TGTGCCAGCATACAGGGTGCGGGGTGGGAGACCCAGTACTTC.

The rearrangement uses TRBV9 and TRBJ1-4; 8 bases are shared with TRBD1. CDR1 is SGDLS and CDR2 is YYNGEE in the germline V gene. The CDR3 has 17 amino acids. With 2 bases clipped from V and 3 bases from J, the junction kept 9 bases outside the gene matches. The CDR3 bases are TGTGCCAGCAGCGTCCAGACAGGGGCACTGTCTAATGAAAAACTGTTTTTT. Encoded protein: CASSVQTGALSNEKLFF.

This clone was observed a single time. This sequence joins TRBV19 and TRBJ1-1; possibly TRBD1 for D (6 bases). The CDR3 is made up of 16 amino acids. V was trimmed by 6 bases and J by 0 bases, leaving 17 bases between them. Germline V CDR1 and CDR2: LNHDA, SQIVND (reference sequence). CDR3 in amino acids: CASSRAGTGMNTEAFF. The CDR3 DNA is TGTGCCAGTAGCCGCGCGGGAACAGGGATGAACACTGAAGCTTTCTTT.

V usage is TRBV19 and J usage is TRBJ2-3; the match to TRBD2 covers 12 bases. Germline values: CDR1 LNHDA, CDR2 SQIVND (reference sequence). The length of the CDR3 is 16 residues. Losses at the gene ends were 5 bases for V and 6 bases for J; bases not matched to a gene: 9. CDR3 in DNA: TGTGCCAGTAGTGGAAGACTAGCGGGGGAGAGTGATACGCAGTATTTT. It encodes CASSGRLAGESDTQYF.

The V call is TRBV18, the J call TRBJ1-3; 8 nucleotides align to TRBD1. The germline CDR1 and CDR2 sequences are KGHSH and LQKENI. The CDR3 is 15 amino acids. The junction had 3 bases not matched to a gene; V was cut back by 5 bases and J by 0 bases. CDR3 sequence: CASSTDRVSGNTIYF. Here the CDR3 DNA reads TGTGCCAGCTCAACGGACAGGGTCTCTGGAAACACCATATATTTT.

The chain employs TRBV6-5 and TRBJ1-1; 11 bases are a match to TRBD1. Trimming at V came to 2 bases and at J to 3 bases, leaving 2 bases not matched to a gene. Germline V gene data show CDR1 as MNHEY and CDR2 as SVGAGI. The length of the CDR3 is 15 residues. Here the CDR3 reads CASSYRGQGDTEAFF. CDR3 DNA: TGTGCCAGCAGTTACAGGGGACAGGGGGACACTGAAGCTTTCTTT.

The rearrangement links TRBV16 to TRBJ2-7; D perhaps matches TRBD1 (6 bases). Per the germline V gene, CDR1 is KGHSY and CDR2 is FQNENV. V shed 3 bases and J shed 4 bases, with 19 bases lying between them. This CDR3 has 16 amino acids. The CDR3: CASSHLWSGEGYEQYF. The CDR3 DNA reads TGTGCCAGCAGCCATTTATGGTCAGGGGAAGGTTACGAGCAGTACTTC.

The chain has TRBV5-1 and TRBJ2-7; 7 bases match TRBD1. Germline CDR1 SGHRS, CDR2 YFSETQ. The CDR3 spans 14 residues. Trimming cost V 0 bases and J 2 bases; bases outside gene matches: 2. CDR3 DNA: TGCGCCAGCAGCTTGGAGGACAGGACCTACGAGCAGTACTTC. Protein product: CASSLEDRTYEQYF. Complete variable domain (other parts from reference TRBV5-1 and TRBJ2-7): KAGVTQTPRYLIKTRGQQVTLSCSPISGHRSVSWYQQTPGQGLQFLFEYFSETQRNKGNFPGRFSGRQFSNSRSEMNVSTLELGDSALYLCASSLEDRTYEQYFGPGTRLTVT.

The rearrangement uses TRBV15 and TRBJ1-6; 7 bases agree with TRBD1. Germline trimming cut 3 bases from V and 14 bases from J; bases unmatched to any gene: 7. The CDR3 runs 13 residues. Germline CDR1 reads LNHNV; CDR2 reads YYDKDF (reference sequence). This chain's CDR3 is CATSRRQGLTLHF. CDR3 sequence (DNA): TGTGCCACCAGCAGGAGACAGGGACTAACCCTCCACTTT.

This rearrangement joins TRBV21-1 to TRBJ2-3; no check of the table's D call, TRBD1, against the DNA was made. TRBV21-1 is noted as a pseudogene. The CDR3 has 15 residues. The CDR3: CASSNRTGRTDTQYF. The CDR3 DNA follows: TGTGCCAGCAGCAATCGGACAGGGAGGACAGATACGCAGTATTTT.

J is TRBJ2-1 and V is TRBV5-4; D may match TRBD1 or TRBD2 (5 bases each). Trimming shortened V by 4 bases and J by 0 bases, and 14 bases separated the two germline ends. The CDR3 has 16 residues. Looked up from germline, CDR1 is SGHNT and CDR2 is YYREEE (reference sequence). In DNA, the CDR3 is TGTGCCAGCAGCCCCGGGACGGGGAGCTCCTACAATGAGCAGTTCTTC. Its protein product is CASSPGTGSSYNEQFF.

This chain connects TRBV6-1 to TRBJ2-3, with D unresolved. Germline-derived CDR1 and CDR2 are MNHNS and SASEGT. The CDR3 is 12 amino acids. The V gene lost 2 bases and the J gene lost 7 bases, with 7 bases spanning the gap. CDR3 residues: CASSENRHTQYF. In DNA form, the CDR3 reads TGTGCCAGCAGTGAAAACAGACATACGCAGTATTTT.

The chain has TRBV19 and TRBJ2-7, with TRBD2 matching 9 bases. Germline assignment: CDR1 LNHDA and CDR2 SQIVND (reference sequence). The CDR3 loop spans 13 amino acids. V was clipped by 10 bases and J by 0 bases; unmatched bases: 4. This CDR3 is CATSSGDSYEQYF. The CDR3 nucleotides read TGTGCCACCTCTAGCGGGGACTCCTACGAGCAGTACTTC. Full variable domain (remainder filled in from reference TRBV19 and TRBJ2-7): DGGITQSPKYLFRKEGQNVTLSCEQNLNHDAMYWYRQDPGQGLRLIYYSQIVNDFQKGDIAEGYSVSREKKESFPLTVTSAQKNPTAFYLCATSSGDSYEQYFGPGTRLTVT.

The V and J genes are TRBV5-1 and TRBJ2-6; D not certain. V was pared by 2 bases and J by 0 bases, with 6 bases between. CDR1 and CDR2 from the germline V gene are SGHRS and YFSETQ. The CDR3 has 15 amino acids. The CDR3 DNA sequence: TGCGCCAGCAGCTTCGGTCCCTCTGGGGCCAACGTCCTGACTTTC. Amino acid sequence: CASSFGPSGANVLTF.

The rearrangement uses TRBV3-1 (or the pseudogene TRBV3-2) and TRBJ2-3; D remains ambiguous. The V gene lost 1 base and the J gene lost 6 bases, with 5 bases spanning the gap. This CDR3 comprises 12 residues. The germline V gene encodes CDR1 LGHDT and CDR2 YNNKEL (reference sequence). The CDR3 coding sequence is TGTGCCAGCAGCCAAGCCGAGGATACGCAGTATTTT. Its translation: CASSQAEDTQYF.

The rearrangement uses TRBV7-7 and TRBJ1-2; no definite D call. V was shortened by 2 bases and J by 4 bases, with 20 bases between the two germline ends. Germline V gene sequence: CDR1 SSHAT, CDR2 FNYEAQ (reference sequence). This CDR3 has 17 residues. Written as DNA, the CDR3 is TGTGCCAGCAGCTTATTCTATAGTGGGCGGGAGCTCTATGGCTACACCTTC. Translated: CASSLFYSGRELYGYTF.